The 2 T cell receptor beta chains listed next were all sequenced from one sample in a study of CD8+ T cells in alopecia areata. Indicated treatment: oral pan-JAK inhibitor, 5-10 mg twice daily. Extracted RNA was reverse transcribed into cDNA, the sequencing template. Using immunoSEQ multiplex PCR, the repertoire was profiled, and TCRdb retains in-frame clones only, with some absent. This repertoire shows some 80,000 clones, around 66% found once; its top ten account for about 20%. Material: CD8+ T cells sorted from blood, obtained at week 24, from a patient treated with tofacitinib. The receptors originated from a human donor with alopecia areata.

The genes are TRBV27 and TRBJ2-1; D is possibly TRBD1 (5 bases). This CDR3 is 16 amino acids long. In germline, CDR1 is MNHEY, CDR2 SMNVEV (reference sequence). Trimming left V 6 bases short and J 0 bases short, with 15 bases between. CDR3 amino acids: CASRGKDISSYNEQFF. The DNA for the CDR3 is TGTGCCAGCAGGGGAAAGGACATCAGCTCCTACAATGAGCAGTTCTTC.

J is TRBJ2-5 and V is TRBV5-5; D is undetermined. V was shortened by 2 bases and J by 1 base, with 9 bases between the two germline ends. Germline V lookup: CDR1 SGHKS, CDR2 YYEKEE (reference sequence). The CDR3 has 14 residues. CDR3 amino acids: CASSLIGLQETQYF. In nucleotides, the CDR3 is TGTGCCAGCAGCTTAATTGGCCTCCAAGAGACCCAGTACTTC.